This is a list of T cell receptor beta chains from one sample in a study of vaccination and CD4 T cells after COVID-19. Using its own MiXCR run on the PCR reads, TCRdb lists one record per CDR3 protein. The sample lists about 11,000 distinct CDR3 sequences, less than 75% occurring once. What these receptors recognize is not known. The source material was CD4+ T cells from blood, cultured in vitro, sampled before SARS-CoV-2 vaccination. These receptors were collected from a human donor who had recovered from COVID-19. Each CDR3 is given with its conserved first and last residue. A D gene is named only where the DNA matches it firmly. Not all rows give a size; the values are once, few, many and, for expanded clones, a class.

J gene: TRBJ1-3
V gene: TRBV28
D gene: -
CDR3 length: 13
clone size: -
CDR3 protein: CASSLNGGNTIYF
CDR3 DNA: TGTGCCAGCAGTTTAAATGGTGGAAACACCATATATTTT

J gene: TRBJ2-1
V gene: TRBV7-2
D gene: -
CDR3 length: 14
clone size: few
CDR3 protein: CASSLLPSGNEQFF
CDR3 DNA: TGTGCCAGCAGCTTACTACCCTCAGGAAATGAGCAGTTCTTC

J gene: TRBJ2-3
V gene: TRBV6-1
D gene: -
CDR3 length: 13
clone size: -
CDR3 protein: CASSEMGSSTQYF
CDR3 DNA: TGTGCCAGCAGTGAAATGGGGAGCTCCACGCAGTATTTT

J gene: TRBJ2-3
V gene: TRBV6-2/TRBV6-3
D gene: TRBD2
CDR3 length: 16
clone size: -
CDR3 protein: CASSYGGTSGADTQYF
CDR3 DNA: TGTGCCAGCAGTTACGGAGGGACTAGCGGAGCAGATACGCAGTATTTT

J gene: TRBJ2-2
V gene: TRBV6-1
D gene: TRBD2
CDR3 length: 16
clone size: -
CDR3 protein: CASSLLSGREGGELFF
CDR3 DNA: TGTGCCAGCAGTCTCCTTAGCGGGAGAGAAGGCGGGGAGCTGTTTTTT

J gene: TRBJ1-2
V gene: TRBV7-8
D gene: -
CDR3 length: 13
clone size: few
CDR3 protein: CASSRRALWGYTF
CDR3 DNA: TGTGCCAGCAGCCGCCGGGCCCTTTGGGGCTACACCTTC

J gene: TRBJ1-6
V gene: TRBV20-1
D gene: TRBD1
CDR3 length: 14
clone size: few
CDR3 protein: CSARNRGHNSPLHF
CDR3 DNA: TGCAGTGCTAGAAACAGGGGTCATAATTCACCCCTCCACTTT

J gene: TRBJ2-1
V gene: TRBV7-8
D gene: TRBD2
CDR3 length: 14
clone size: -
CDR3 protein: CASSLTSVYNEQFF
CDR3 DNA: TGTGCCAGCTCACTGACTAGCGTATACAATGAGCAGTTCTTC

J gene: TRBJ2-1
V gene: TRBV15
D gene: TRBD2
CDR3 length: 17
clone size: -
CDR3 protein: CATSRSGLGSSYNEQFF
CDR3 DNA: TGTGCCACCAGCAGATCGGGACTAGGGAGCTCCTACAATGAGCAGTTCTTC

J gene: TRBJ2-3
V gene: TRBV4-3
D gene: -
CDR3 length: 16
clone size: -
CDR3 protein: CASSQESGFQSDTQYF
CDR3 DNA: TGCGCCAGCAGCCAAGAATCGGGGTTTCAGTCAGATACGCAGTATTTT

J gene: TRBJ2-7
V gene: TRBV6-5
D gene: -
CDR3 length: 16
clone size: -
CDR3 protein: CASSSDSTHATYEQYF
CDR3 DNA: TGTGCCAGCAGTTCTGATTCCACCCATGCGACCTACGAGCAGTACTTC

J gene: TRBJ1-5
V gene: TRBV6-5
D gene: -
CDR3 length: 12
clone size: few
CDR3 protein: CASSSTSQPQHF
CDR3 DNA: TGTGCCAGCAGTTCTACCAGCCAGCCCCAGCATTTT

J gene: TRBJ1-3
V gene: TRBV7-8
D gene: -
CDR3 length: 15
clone size: once
CDR3 protein: CASSLTGYSGNTIYF
CDR3 DNA: TGTGCCAGCAGCTTAACGGGCTACTCTGGAAACACCATATATTTT